One sample yielded the 28 T cell receptor beta chains listed below, sequenced in a study of blood T cells in healthy people across ages. Using a J-beta primer mix together with a sample-barcoded 5' primer, a second PCR was run for about 6 to 11 cycles. TCRdb independently ran MiXCR on the 5' RACE reads; one entry per CDR3 protein. The data hold over a million distinct CDR3 sequences, with under 45% observed a single time. Sequencing used blood. The receptors here all came from a woman aged 60-70 years in good health.

This clonotype was picked up a small number of times. This sequence joins TRBV27 and TRBJ2-7; 7 positions agree with TRBD1. This CDR3 has 13 amino acids. V lost 3 bases and J lost 11; bases outside the gene matches: 10. From germline, CDR1 is MNHEY and CDR2 SMNVEV (reference sequence). CDR3 sequence: CASSFGQASIEYF. The CDR3, as DNA: TGTGCCAGCAGTTTCGGACAGGCCTCGATTGAGTACTTC.

The rearrangement uses TRBV6-2 or TRBV6-3 and TRBJ2-5; the match to TRBD2 covers 7 bases. Germline V gene sequence: CDR1 MNHEY, CDR2 SVGEGT. V lost 3 bases and J lost 2; bases outside the gene matches: 3. The CDR3 is made up of 14 amino acids. The CDR3 here is CASSYNGGQETQYF. As DNA, the CDR3 is TGTGCCAGCAGTTATAACGGGGGGCAAGAGACCCAGTACTTC.

The V gene is TRBV10-3, the J gene TRBJ2-1, with 10 positions matching TRBD2. The length of the CDR3 is 17 residues. Trimming cost V 5 bases and J 6 bases; bases outside gene matches: 13. CDR1 ENHRY and CDR2 SYGVKD come from the germline V gene. In DNA form, the CDR3 reads TGTGCCATCAGTCCCCCCGTAAGAGCGGGAGGGCCCAATGAGCAGTTCTTC. Protein product: CAISPPVRAGGPNEQFF.

CDR3 residues: CASGKQAGTDTQYF. The CDR3 region has the DNA TGTGCCAGCGGCAAACAGGCGGGAACAGATACGCAGTATTTT. The genes are TRBV2 and TRBJ2-3, with D maybe TRBD2 (6 bases). CDR3 size: 14 residues. Trimming took 8 bases from V and 3 from J, leaving 15 bases between them. Germline V gene sequence: CDR1 SNHLY, CDR2 FYNNEI.

The chain links TRBV20-1 to TRBJ2-1; the D gene is possibly TRBD2 (5 bases). CDR1 and CDR2 (germline): DFQATT, SNEGSKA (reference sequence). The V gene lost 3 bases and the J gene lost 0 bases, with 9 bases spanning the gap. CDR3 size: 14 residues. The CDR3 bases are TGCAGTGCTAGTTGGAGCGGCTCCTACAATGAGCAGTTCTTC. It yields the protein CSASWSGSYNEQFF.

This chain joins TRBV11-2 and TRBJ2-1, with a weak D call TRBD2 (5 bases). Germline V gives CDR1 SGHAT, CDR2 FQNNGV. The V gene lost 1 base and the J gene lost 2 bases, with 15 bases spanning the gap. CDR3 length: 17 amino acids. The CDR3 loop is CASSLGSYSEAYNEQFF. DNA of the CDR3: TGTGCCAGCAGCTTAGGATCTTACTCGGAGGCCTACAATGAGCAGTTCTTC.

In this sample, this clonotype turned up a few times. A much larger clone lies one base from this, so it may be a read error. The CDR3 coding sequence is TGTGCCACCAGTGAAAACAGCAATACTGAGCAGTACTTC. Its protein is CATSENSNTEQYF. V is TRBV24-1 and J is TRBJ2-4; no definite D call. The germline CDR1 and CDR2 sequences are KGHDR and SFDVKD. The CDR3 loop spans 13 amino acids. V dropped 4 bases and J dropped 13 bases, with 16 bases sitting between them.

As concerns this clonotype: Sequence at one end of the junction differs from germline and may be a read error. J is TRBJ2-6 and V is TRBV6-5, with a possible D match to TRBD1 (6 bases). The CDR3 spans 19 residues. Germline V gene lookup returns CDR1 MNHEY and CDR2 SVGAGI. The CDR3 spells CASSYSGGRGISGTNVLTF. DNA of the CDR3: TGTGCCAGCAGTTACTCTGGTGGCAGGGGTATAAGTGGGACCAACGTCCTGACTTTC.

This clonotype turned up a few times. The genes are TRBV6-2 or TRBV6-3 and TRBJ2-4, with 7 bases matching TRBD1. The germline V gene encodes CDR1 MNHEY and CDR2 SVGEGT. The CDR3 is made up of 13 amino acids. V shed 6 bases, J shed 7 bases, and the junction held 6 bases outside the gene matches. This chain's CDR3 is CASRLQGSNIQYF. The CDR3 DNA sequence: TGTGCCAGCAGACTACAGGGGTCGAACATTCAGTACTTC.

The rearrangement uses TRBV15 and TRBJ1-2; no clear D gene. CDR1 is LNHNV and CDR2 is YYDKDF in the germline V gene (reference sequence). There are 14 residues in the CDR3. Trimming removed 5 bases at V and 7 bases at J, with 17 bases between. The CDR3 DNA reads TGTGCCACCAGCCCGCGGCGGGGTCCGGTTGGCTACACCTTC. Encoded protein: CATSPRRGPVGYTF. The complete variable domain, with remaining parts taken from reference TRBV15 and TRBJ1-2, reads DAMVIQNPRYQVTQFGKPVTLSCSQTLNHNVMYWYQQKSSQAPKLLFHYYDKDFNNEADTPDNFQSRRPNTSFCFLDIRSPGLGDTAMYLCATSPRRGPVGYTFGSGTRLTVV.

Notes on this clonotype: The junction and the germline gene differ at one end; a read error may be behind it. The chain uses TRBV3-1 and TRBJ2-5; possibly TRBD2 for D (5 bases). The germline V gene has CDR1 LGHDT and CDR2 YNNKEL (reference sequence). This CDR3 region has 12 residues. The CDR3 DNA is TGTGCCGGCAGCCTAGGAGGAGAGACCCAGTACTTC. This gives the protein CAGSLGGETQYF.

V gene TRBV6-6 combines with J gene TRBJ2-7; no firm D call. V was trimmed by 0 bases and J by 3 bases, leaving 6 bases between them. The CDR3 is 13 amino acids. Germline CDR1 MNHNY, CDR2 SVGAGI (reference sequence). CDR3 coding DNA: TGTGCCAGCAGTTACTCGGGCCTCTACGAGCAGTACTTC. It translates to CASSYSGLYEQYF.

This clonotype was seen ten or more times. The chain combines TRBV12-3 or TRBV12-4 with TRBJ2-3, with a weak D call TRBD2 (6 bases). Trimming took off 8 bases at V and 2 bases at J, with 20 bases between the two ends. This CDR3 has 16 residues. The CDR3 protein is CASVGRWRDHTDTQYF. Here the CDR3 DNA reads TGTGCCAGCGTCGGCCGGTGGCGGGATCACACAGATACGCAGTATTTT.

The chain links TRBV7-8 to TRBJ2-7; 8 bases agree with TRBD1. The CDR3 is 15 amino acids. Germline V CDR1 and CDR2: SGHVS, FQNEAQ. Unmatched junction bases numbered 8, after V lost 5 bases and J lost 2 bases. The CDR3 bases are TGTGCCAGCAGCCTGGACAGGGCCTTGGCCTACGAGCAGTACTTC. Translation gives CASSLDRALAYEQYF.

The chain recombines TRBV13 with TRBJ1-1, with no clear D. The germline V gene encodes CDR1 PRHDT and CDR2 FYEKMQ (reference sequence). This CDR3 contains 13 residues. The V end was cut by 3 bases, the J end by 11 bases, with 16 bases between. The DNA of the CDR3 is TGTGCCAGCAGCTTGGAATTTCGAGGCAGTGCTTTCTTT. Encoded protein: CASSLEFRGSAFF.

This clonotype was detected a few times. The rearrangement links TRBV12-3 or TRBV12-4 to TRBJ2-1, with 8 bases lining up with TRBD1. The V and J ends lost 6 bases and 6 bases, in that order; junction bases with no gene match: 7. This CDR3 contains 14 residues. The CDR3: CASREDRAPNEQFF. In DNA form, the CDR3 reads TGTGCCAGCAGGGAGGACAGGGCGCCCAATGAGCAGTTCTTC.

In this sample, this clonotype turned up a few times. The CDR3 DNA is TGTGCCAGCAGCTTGGCAACAGCTAGCACAGATACGCAGTATTTT. Translation: CASSLATASTDTQYF. V and J are TRBV5-6 and TRBJ2-3; D not resolved. Germline CDR1 reads SGHDT; CDR2 reads YYEEEE. This CDR3 comprises 15 residues. V dropped 0 bases and J dropped 0 bases, with 8 bases sitting between them.

The V call is TRBV29-1, the J call TRBJ1-1, with D possibly matching TRBD1 (5 bases). This CDR3 is 11 amino acids long. Germline V gene sequence: CDR1 SQVTM, CDR2 ANQGSEA. V shed 5 bases and J shed 11 bases, with 15 bases lying between them. CDR3 in DNA: TGCAGCGTTTACGATCAGGGAGCGGCTTTCTTT. This sequence encodes CSVYDQGAAFF.

CDR3 bases: TGCGCCAGCAGCCGGACTCGACGGGACACTGAAGCTTTCTTT. Encoded protein: CASSRTRRDTEAFF. The chain employs TRBV5-1 and TRBJ1-1; no clear D gene. CDR3 length: 14 amino acids. Germline-derived CDR1 and CDR2 are SGHRS and YFSETQ. V was clipped by 4 bases and J by 3 bases, with 13 bases between them.

The chain has TRBV11-2 and TRBJ2-7; TRBD1 matches 7 bases. CDR3 length: 18 residues. Germline lookup yields CDR1 SGHAT and CDR2 FQNNGV. The trim removed 0 bases at V and 6 bases at J, leaving 17 bases unmatched. The CDR3 reads CASSLDWETGSSSLEQYF. The DNA for the CDR3 is TGTGCCAGCAGCTTAGATTGGGAGACAGGGTCCTCCTCCCTCGAGCAGTACTTC.

This clonotype was observed a few times. This chain connects TRBV6-5 to TRBJ2-3; D may match TRBD1 or TRBD2 (5 bases each). V was clipped by 6 bases and J by 4 bases, with 11 bases between them. The CDR3 length is 13 residues. The germline V gene encodes CDR1 MNHEY and CDR2 SVGAGI. The DNA for the CDR3 is TGTGCCAGCAGGGGACCTGTGCCAGATACGCAGTATTTT. Translating gives CASRGPVPDTQYF.

The chain joins TRBV27 to TRBJ2-3; 7 nucleotides line up with TRBD1. The germline V gene has CDR1 MNHEY and CDR2 SMNVEV (reference sequence). V shed 2 bases, J shed 3 bases, and the junction held 11 bases outside the gene matches. CDR3 length: 17 amino acids. In nucleotides, the CDR3 is TGTGCCAGCAGTTTAATAGTAGGGGACAGCATGACAGATACGCAGTATTTT. This sequence encodes CASSLIVGDSMTDTQYF.

A few counts support this clonotype. The V and J genes are TRBV6-1 and TRBJ2-1; 14 positions match TRBD2. The V and J ends lost 3 bases and 9 bases, in that order; junction bases with no gene match: 13. There are 18 residues in the CDR3. Germline V gene lookup returns CDR1 MNHNS and CDR2 SASEGT. In DNA, the CDR3 is TGTGCCAGCAGTGATCGGTTTGGGACTAGCGGGAGAGGCAGTGAGCAGTTCTTC. It encodes CASSDRFGTSGRGSEQFF.

The chain combines TRBV7-2 with TRBJ1-4, with a weak D call TRBD1 (5 bases). This CDR3 is 16 amino acids long. The V end was cut by 2 bases, the J end by 8 bases, with 18 bases between. The germline CDR1 and CDR2 sequences are SGHTA and FQGNSA. This CDR3 reads CASSLWGQEEGEKLFF. DNA of the CDR3: TGTGCCAGCAGCTTATGGGGTCAGGAGGAGGGGGAAAAACTGTTTTTT.

V and J are TRBV12-3 or TRBV12-4 and TRBJ2-5; D ambiguous. The J call may be wrong; the DNA end is better matched by TRBJ2-1. This CDR3 is 16 amino acids long. CDR3 sequence reads: CASSLTPGTMQETQFF. CDR3 coding DNA: TGTGCCAGCAGTTTAACGCCGGGCACAATGCAGGAGACCCAGTTCTTC.

This clonotype was seen more than once but under ten times. The rearrangement links TRBV6-2 or TRBV6-3 to TRBJ2-5; 11 nucleotides line up with TRBD2. CDR1 is MNHEY, CDR2 SVGEGT, per germline. The CDR3 extends over 15 amino acids. Trimming removed 2 bases from V and 5 bases from J; junction bases left unmatched: 4. CDR3 DNA sequence: TGTGCCAGCAGTTACGAACTAGCGGGAGTTGAGACCCAGTACTTC. It translates to CASSYELAGVETQYF.

There are a few counts of this clonotype. The chain combines TRBV9 with TRBJ2-7, with TRBD2 matching over 8 bases. Looked up from germline, CDR1 is SGDLS and CDR2 is YYNGEE. V dropped 0 bases and J dropped 7; count of bases not matched to a gene: 6. The CDR3 consists of 14 residues. In DNA form, the CDR3 reads TGTGCCAGCAGCGTAGAGTCAGCGGGAGATGAGCAGTACTTC. It codes for CASSVESAGDEQYF. The whole variable domain, filled in from reference TRBV9 and TRBJ2-7, reads DSGVTQTPKHLITATGQRVTLRCSPRSGDLSVYWYQQSLDQGLQFLIQYYNGEERAKGNILERFSAQQFPDLHSELNLSSLELGDSALYFCASSVESAGDEQYFGPGTRLTVT.

This chain connects TRBV15 to TRBJ2-5, with 9 bases that match TRBD1. The trim removed 6 bases at V and 3 bases at J, leaving 5 bases unmatched. Germline CDR1 is LNHNV and CDR2 is YYDKDF (reference sequence). The CDR3 covers 14 residues. The CDR3 DNA follows: TGTGCCACCAGGGTAACAGGGGGCGAAGAGACCCAGTACTTC. Its translation is CATRVTGGEETQYF.